This T cell receptor (beta chain) was captured by sequencing in a study of T-cell reconstitution after alpha-beta-depleted transplantation in children. Library preparation (for TCRbeta) was performed with unique molecular identifiers. TCRdb redid the calling of the PCR reads with MiXCR, one entry per CDR3 protein. The profile shows some 240,000 distinct CDR3 sequences, 9.7% of them singletons. Germline V gene sequence: CDR1 DFQATT, CDR2 SNEGSKA (reference sequence). This CDR3 has 15 residues. V was cut by 6 bases and J by 2 bases, with 19 bases left in between. There are many counts of this clonotype.

This rearrangement joins TRBV20-1 to TRBJ2-5, with a possible D match to TRBD2 (7 bases). The clonotype originates from a human donor who donated a stem cell graft to a child with SCID. The sequences come from PBMCs from the stem cell graft donor, collected from the stem cell graft. CDR3 in DNA: TGCAGTGCGAGAACAGGGAGGGGGTTTCAAGAGACCCAGTACTTC. This codes for CSARTGRGFQETQYF.